The subject of this entry is one T cell receptor beta chain. Data came from immunoSEQ multiplex PCR; TCRdb stores just in-frame clones and leaves some out. The sample holds about 190,000 clones, roughly 80% seen once. The data were taken from a study of blood T cell repertoires in COVID-19. The J segment lost 9 bases and the V segment lost 3 bases, leaving 10 bases of the junction unmatched. The length of the CDR3 is 15 residues. The germline V gene encodes CDR1 PRHDT and CDR2 FYEKMQ (reference sequence). The sequenced sample was peripheral blood. The chain couples TRBV13 to TRBJ2-1, with 8 bases fitting TRBD1. This receptor was taken from a woman between 50 and 59 years old with acute or convalescent COVID-19. The CDR3 DNA reads as TGTGCCAGCAGCTTCGGACAGGGCCTAGGCGGTGAGCAGTTCTTC. Translation gives CASSFGQGLGGEQFF.